The sequence of this TCR beta chain was determined in a study of blood T cells in healthy people across ages. Study-level information: Using template switching, researchers captured about one barcoded beta molecule for each two T cells. The study, taken as a whole, reports: A strong correlation between TCR beta diversity and naive T cell percentage was seen.

Next came a second PCR, run for about 6 to 12 cycles, which used a sample-barcoded 5' primer along with a J-beta primer mix. Using its own MiXCR run on the 5' RACE reads, TCRdb lists one record per CDR3 protein. The table records about 1,400,000 distinct CDR3 sequences, about 43% of them present only once. Germline V gene data show CDR1 as DFQATT and CDR2 as SNEGSKA (reference sequence). CDR3 length equals 15 residues. Trimming took 3 bases from V and 4 from J, leaving 16 bases between them. About this clonotype: The antigen remains unidentified.

The clonotype was recovered from a young woman in good health. V and J are TRBV20-1 and TRBJ2-1; D gene uncertain. Sequenced sample: blood. The CDR3 spells CSARLLTVAYNEQFF. Written as DNA, the CDR3 is TGCAGTGCTAGGTTGTTAACAGTGGCATACAATGAGCAGTTCTTC.